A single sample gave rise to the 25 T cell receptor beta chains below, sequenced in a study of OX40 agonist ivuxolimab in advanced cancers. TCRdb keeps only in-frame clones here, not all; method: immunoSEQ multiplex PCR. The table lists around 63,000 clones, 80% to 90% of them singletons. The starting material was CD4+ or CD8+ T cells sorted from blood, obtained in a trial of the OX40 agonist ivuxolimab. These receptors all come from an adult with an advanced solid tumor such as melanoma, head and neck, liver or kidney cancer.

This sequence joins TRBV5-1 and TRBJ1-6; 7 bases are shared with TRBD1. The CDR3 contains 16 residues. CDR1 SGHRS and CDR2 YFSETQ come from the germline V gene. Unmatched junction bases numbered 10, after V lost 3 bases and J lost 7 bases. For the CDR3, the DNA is TGCGCCAGCAGCTCTGAGACAGGGCTGGGCAATTCACCCCTCCACTTT. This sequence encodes CASSSETGLGNSPLHF.

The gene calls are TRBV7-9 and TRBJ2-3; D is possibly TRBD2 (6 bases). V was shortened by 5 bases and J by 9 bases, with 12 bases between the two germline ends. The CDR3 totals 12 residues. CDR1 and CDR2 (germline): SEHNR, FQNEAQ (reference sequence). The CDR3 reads CASSLRDLTQYF. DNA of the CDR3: TGTGCCAGCAGCCTCCGGGACTTAACGCAGTATTTT.

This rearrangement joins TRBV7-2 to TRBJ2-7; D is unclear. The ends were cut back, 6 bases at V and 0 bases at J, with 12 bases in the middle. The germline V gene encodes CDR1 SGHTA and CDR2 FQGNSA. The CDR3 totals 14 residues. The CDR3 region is CASSSNMISYEQYF. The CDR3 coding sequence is TGTGCCAGCAGTTCCAATATGATCTCCTACGAGCAGTACTTC.

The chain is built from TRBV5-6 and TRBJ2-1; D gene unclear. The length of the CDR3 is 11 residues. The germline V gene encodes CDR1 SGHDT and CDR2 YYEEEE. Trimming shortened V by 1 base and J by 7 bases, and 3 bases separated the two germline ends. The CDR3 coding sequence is TGTGCCAGCAGCTTGCTTAATGAGCAGTTCTTC. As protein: CASSLLNEQFF.

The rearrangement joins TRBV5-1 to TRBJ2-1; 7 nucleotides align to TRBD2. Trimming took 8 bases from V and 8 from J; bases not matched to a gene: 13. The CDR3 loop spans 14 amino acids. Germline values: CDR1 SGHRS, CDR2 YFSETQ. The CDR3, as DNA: TGCGCCAGTCTACCCGGGGGGTTCTCCGATGAGCAGTTCTTC. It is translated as CASLPGGFSDEQFF.

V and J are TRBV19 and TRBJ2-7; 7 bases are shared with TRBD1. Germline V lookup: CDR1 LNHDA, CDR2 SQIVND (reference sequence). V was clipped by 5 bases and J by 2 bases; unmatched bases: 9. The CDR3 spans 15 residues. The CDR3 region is CASSPLDRSPYEQYF. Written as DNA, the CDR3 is TGTGCCAGTAGTCCACTGGACAGGTCTCCCTACGAGCAGTACTTC.

Here the CDR3 reads CASSLAQRLDYGYTF. CDR3 nucleotide sequence: TGCGCCAGCAGCTTGGCCCAGCGCCTAGACTATGGCTACACCTTC. This chain links TRBV5-1 with TRBJ1-2; D call uncertain. The CDR3 consists of 15 residues. Between the trimmed V and J ends, which lost 0 bases and 3 bases, there was a span of 12 bases. The V gene's germline CDR1 is SGHRS and CDR2 YFSETQ.

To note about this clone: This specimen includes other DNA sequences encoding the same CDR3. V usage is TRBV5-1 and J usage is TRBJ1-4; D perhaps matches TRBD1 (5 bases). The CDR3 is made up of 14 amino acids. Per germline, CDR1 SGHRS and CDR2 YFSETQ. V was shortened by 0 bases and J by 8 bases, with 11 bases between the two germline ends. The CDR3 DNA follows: TGCGCCAGCAGCTTGGGGCAGGGAGGAGAAAAACTGTTTTTT. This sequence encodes CASSLGQGGEKLFF.

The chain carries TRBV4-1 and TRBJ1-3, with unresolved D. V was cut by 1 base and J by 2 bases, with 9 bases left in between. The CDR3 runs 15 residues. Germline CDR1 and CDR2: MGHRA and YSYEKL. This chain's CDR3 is CASSQGGRAGNTIYF. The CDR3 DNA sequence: TGCGCCAGCAGCCAAGGAGGGAGGGCTGGAAACACCATATATTTT.

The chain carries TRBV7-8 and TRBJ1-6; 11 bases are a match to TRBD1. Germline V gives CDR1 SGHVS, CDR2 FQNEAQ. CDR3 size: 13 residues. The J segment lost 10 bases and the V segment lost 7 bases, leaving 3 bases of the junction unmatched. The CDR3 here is CASTDRGQSPLHF. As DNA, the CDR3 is TGTGCCAGCACGGACAGGGGGCAATCACCCCTCCACTTT.

The CDR3 spells CASRAPWQGGGYTF. The DNA of the CDR3 is TGTGCCAGCAGAGCCCCGTGGCAGGGGGGCGGCTACACCTTC. The chain recombines TRBV27 with TRBJ1-2; 7 bases align to TRBD1. The CDR3 is 14 residues long. The junction had 12 bases not matched to a gene; V was cut back by 6 bases and J by 8 bases. The germline gives CDR1 MNHEY, CDR2 SMNVEV (reference sequence).

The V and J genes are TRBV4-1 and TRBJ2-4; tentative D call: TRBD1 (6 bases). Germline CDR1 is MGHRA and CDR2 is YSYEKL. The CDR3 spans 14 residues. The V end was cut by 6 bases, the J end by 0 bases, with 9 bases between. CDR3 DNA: TGCGCCAGCAGTTCAGGGGTAGCCAAAAACATTCAGTACTTC. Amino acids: CASSSGVAKNIQYF.

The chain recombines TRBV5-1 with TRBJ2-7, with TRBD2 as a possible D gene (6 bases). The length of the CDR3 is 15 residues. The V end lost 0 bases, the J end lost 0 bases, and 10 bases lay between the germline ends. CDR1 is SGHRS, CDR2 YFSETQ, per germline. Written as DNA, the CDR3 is TGCGCCAGCAGCTTGGTGGAGGGGAGCTCCTACGAGCAGTACTTC. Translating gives CASSLVEGSSYEQYF.

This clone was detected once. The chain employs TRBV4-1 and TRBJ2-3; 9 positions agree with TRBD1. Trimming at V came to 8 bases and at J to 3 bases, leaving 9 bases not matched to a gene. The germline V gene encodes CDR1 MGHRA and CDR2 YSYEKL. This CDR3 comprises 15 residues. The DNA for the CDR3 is TGCGCCAGCCGACACTACAGGGGGCGGACAGATACGCAGTATTTT. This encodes CASRHYRGRTDTQYF.

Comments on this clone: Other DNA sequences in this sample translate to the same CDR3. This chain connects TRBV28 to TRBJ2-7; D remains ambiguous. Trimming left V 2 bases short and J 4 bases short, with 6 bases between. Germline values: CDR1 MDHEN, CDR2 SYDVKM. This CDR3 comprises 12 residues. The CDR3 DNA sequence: TGTGCCAGCAGTTTAGGAGATTACGAGCAGTACTTC. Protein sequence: CASSLGDYEQYF.

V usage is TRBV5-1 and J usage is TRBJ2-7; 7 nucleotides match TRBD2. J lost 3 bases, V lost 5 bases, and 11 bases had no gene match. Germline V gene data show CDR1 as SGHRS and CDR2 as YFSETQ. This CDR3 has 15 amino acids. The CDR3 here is CASSPLYGLGYEQYF. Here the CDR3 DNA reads TGCGCCAGCAGTCCCCTCTACGGACTAGGCTACGAGCAGTACTTC.

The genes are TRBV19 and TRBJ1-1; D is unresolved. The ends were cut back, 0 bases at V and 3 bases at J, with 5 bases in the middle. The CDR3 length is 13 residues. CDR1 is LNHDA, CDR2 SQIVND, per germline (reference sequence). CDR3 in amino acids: CASSIDSYTEAFF. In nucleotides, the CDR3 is TGTGCCAGTAGTATAGACAGCTACACTGAAGCTTTCTTT.

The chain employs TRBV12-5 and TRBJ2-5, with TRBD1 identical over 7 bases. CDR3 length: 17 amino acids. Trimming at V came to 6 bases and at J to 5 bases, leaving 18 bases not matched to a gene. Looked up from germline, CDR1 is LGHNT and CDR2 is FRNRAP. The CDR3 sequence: CASGRWGPGQLSETQYF. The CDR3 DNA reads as TGTGCTAGTGGCCGGTGGGGCCCGGGACAGCTAAGTGAGACCCAGTACTTC.

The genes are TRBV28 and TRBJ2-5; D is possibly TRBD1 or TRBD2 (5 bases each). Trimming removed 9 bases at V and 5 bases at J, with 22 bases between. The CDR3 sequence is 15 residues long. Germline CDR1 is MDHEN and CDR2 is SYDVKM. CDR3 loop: CASTTGTVTSETQYF. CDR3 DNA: TGTGCCAGTACCACCGGGACCGTCACCTCGGAGACCCAGTACTTC. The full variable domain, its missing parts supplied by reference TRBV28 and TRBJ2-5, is DVKVTQSSRYLVKRTGEKVFLECVQDMDHENMFWYRQDPGLGLRLIYFSYDVKMKEKGDIPEGYSVSREKKERFSLILESASTNQTSMYLCASTTGTVTSETQYFGPGTRLLVL.

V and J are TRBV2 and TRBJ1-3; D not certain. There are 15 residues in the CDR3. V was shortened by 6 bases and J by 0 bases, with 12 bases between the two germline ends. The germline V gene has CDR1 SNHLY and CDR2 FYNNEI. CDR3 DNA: TGTGCCAGCAGACCCTATTTACTCTCTGGAAACACCATATATTTT. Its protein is CASRPYLLSGNTIYF.

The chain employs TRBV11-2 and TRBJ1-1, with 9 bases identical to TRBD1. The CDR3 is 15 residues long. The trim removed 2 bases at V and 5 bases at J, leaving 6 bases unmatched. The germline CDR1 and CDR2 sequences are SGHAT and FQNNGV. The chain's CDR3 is CASSLMGQGGTEAFF. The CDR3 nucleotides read TGTGCCAGCAGCTTAATGGGACAGGGTGGGACTGAAGCTTTCTTT.

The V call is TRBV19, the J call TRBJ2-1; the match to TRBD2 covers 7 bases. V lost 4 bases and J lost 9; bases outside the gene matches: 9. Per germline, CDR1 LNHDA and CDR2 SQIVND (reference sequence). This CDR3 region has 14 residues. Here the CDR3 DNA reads TGTGCCAGTAGTACCGAAGGGAGGGCCAGTGAGCAGTTCTTC. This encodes CASSTEGRASEQFF.

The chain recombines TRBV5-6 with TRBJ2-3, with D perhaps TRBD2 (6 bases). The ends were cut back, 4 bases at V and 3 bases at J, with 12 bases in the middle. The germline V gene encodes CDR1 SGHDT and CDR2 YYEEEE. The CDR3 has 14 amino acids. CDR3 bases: TGTGCCAGCAGCCCAGGGACTTTTACAGATACGCAGTATTTT. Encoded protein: CASSPGTFTDTQYF.

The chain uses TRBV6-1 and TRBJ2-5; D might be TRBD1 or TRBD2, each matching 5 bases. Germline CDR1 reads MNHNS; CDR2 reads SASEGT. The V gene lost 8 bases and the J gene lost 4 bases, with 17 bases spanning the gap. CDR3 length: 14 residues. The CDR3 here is CASRRREGGETQYF. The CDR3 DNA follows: TGTGCCAGCCGTCGCAGGGAAGGAGGAGAGACCCAGTACTTC.

CDR3 protein: CASSPGNNQPQHF. The CDR3 DNA sequence: TGTGCCAGCAGTCCAGGGAACAATCAGCCCCAGCATTTT. This rearrangement joins TRBV2 to TRBJ1-5, with D perhaps TRBD1 (5 bases). CDR3 size: 13 residues. V dropped 5 bases and J dropped 3 bases, with 8 bases sitting between them. The germline gives CDR1 SNHLY, CDR2 FYNNEI.